The clone carrying this TCR beta chain was seen more than once but under ten times. The antigen is not known. The sample is drawn from a study of cytomegalovirus exposure and HLA in healthy donors. Each donor's status was that of a healthy bone marrow donor. Regarding the study as a whole: The study dropped some indistinguishable V segments, TRBV6-2 and TRBV6-3 among them. According to an earlier analysis, most TCR beta V segments yielded productive rearrangements about 90% or about 30% of the time. Some TCR beta chains (roughly 160 of them) were listed as cytomegalovirus-associated.

From germline, CDR1 is LNHDA and CDR2 SQIVND (reference sequence). Trimming left V 9 bases short and J 2 bases short, with 19 bases between. The CDR3 length is 16 residues. PCR amplification relied on 60 Vbeta primers (plus 13 Jbeta primers). Clones were sequenced by immunoSEQ multiplex PCR, and TCRdb holds only the in-frame ones, with some missing. The data contain hundreds of thousands of clones, 72% of them singletons. The sequenced material came from PBMCs. The genes are TRBV19 and TRBJ2-2, with D tentatively TRBD1 (6 bases). The receptor was isolated from a female donor in good health and CMV-seronegative. The CDR3 coding sequence is TGTGCCAGCACCAACGACAGGACCATTAACACCGGGGAGCTGTTTTTT. Encoded protein: CASTNDRTINTGELFF.